This T cell receptor beta chain came from a study of blood T cell repertoires in COVID-19. The V gene's germline CDR1 is MDHEN and CDR2 SYDVKM. CDR3 length equals 16 residues. Trimming cost V 3 bases and J 2 bases; bases outside gene matches: 7. Participant ages covered about 18 to 90 years across about 22 US areas. Per the original methods: Reference gene primers were amplified, and this amplification served to estimate nucleated cell counts. Measured with immunoSEQ multiplex PCR; TCRdb has only the in-frame clones, and not every one. D and trimming were read from the DNA, whereas the V and J calls and clone size are those reported in that table. In the table there are over 200,000 clones, under 90% of which are singletons.

The material sequenced was PBMCs or T cells enriched from blood (not recorded which). The source of this sequence is a man aged 18 to 30 who had recovered from COVID-19. The chain links TRBV28 to TRBJ2-1; 7 bases are a match to TRBD1. CDR3 sequence (DNA): TGTGCCAGCAGTTTCTCCACAGGGGCTGCCTACAATGAGCAGTTCTTC. Translation: CASSFSTGAAYNEQFF.